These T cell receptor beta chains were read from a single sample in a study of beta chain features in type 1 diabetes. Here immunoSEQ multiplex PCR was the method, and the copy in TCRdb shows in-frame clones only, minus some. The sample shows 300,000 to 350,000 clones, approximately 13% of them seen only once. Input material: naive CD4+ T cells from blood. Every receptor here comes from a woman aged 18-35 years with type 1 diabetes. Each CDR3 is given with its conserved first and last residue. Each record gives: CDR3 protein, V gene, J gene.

cdr3_aa: CASSYGGSSYNEQFF; v_call: TRBV6-5; j_call: TRBJ2-1
cdr3_aa: CASSFQSSYEQYF; v_call: TRBV5-1; j_call: TRBJ2-7
cdr3_aa: CASSPTSGSSDTQYF; v_call: TRBV6-6; j_call: TRBJ2-3
cdr3_aa: CASSLGRTVGQETQYF; v_call: TRBV7-3; j_call: TRBJ2-5
cdr3_aa: CASSEEKLPGYEQYF; v_call: TRBV6-4; j_call: TRBJ2-7
cdr3_aa: CASSSGTSGRAYEQYF; v_call: TRBV11-2; j_call: TRBJ2-7
cdr3_aa: CASSLGPGGPSNQPQHF; v_call: TRBV11-2; j_call: TRBJ1-5
cdr3_aa: CASSLDSSNSYNEQFF; v_call: TRBV7-2; j_call: TRBJ2-1
cdr3_aa: CASSTGQGSYNEQFF; v_call: TRBV9; j_call: TRBJ2-1
cdr3_aa: CASSYTGDGNYGYTF; v_call: TRBV6-6; j_call: TRBJ1-2
cdr3_aa: CASSPRQGYGNTEAFF; v_call: TRBV18; j_call: TRBJ1-1
cdr3_aa: CASRSGQGNGEQYF; v_call: TRBV2; j_call: TRBJ2-7
cdr3_aa: CSVAIGETNQPQHF; v_call: TRBV29-1; j_call: TRBJ1-5
cdr3_aa: CASSPPRDRPDTQYF; v_call: TRBV18; j_call: TRBJ2-3
cdr3_aa: CSVGQDTRTQYF; v_call: TRBV29-1; j_call: TRBJ2-5
cdr3_aa: CASSFGTSGRSSTDTQYF; v_call: TRBV7-9; j_call: TRBJ2-3
cdr3_aa: CASSLDGGRPYEQYF; v_call: TRBV5-4; j_call: TRBJ2-7
cdr3_aa: CASSPSRGLAGAEQYF; v_call: TRBV18; j_call: TRBJ2-7
cdr3_aa: CASSGGLAGGVRTDTQYF; v_call: TRBV7-9; j_call: TRBJ2-3
cdr3_aa: CASSLGGSLNTEAFF; v_call: TRBV7-9; j_call: TRBJ1-1
cdr3_aa: CASSQTGTGNQPQHF; v_call: TRBV4-2; j_call: TRBJ1-5